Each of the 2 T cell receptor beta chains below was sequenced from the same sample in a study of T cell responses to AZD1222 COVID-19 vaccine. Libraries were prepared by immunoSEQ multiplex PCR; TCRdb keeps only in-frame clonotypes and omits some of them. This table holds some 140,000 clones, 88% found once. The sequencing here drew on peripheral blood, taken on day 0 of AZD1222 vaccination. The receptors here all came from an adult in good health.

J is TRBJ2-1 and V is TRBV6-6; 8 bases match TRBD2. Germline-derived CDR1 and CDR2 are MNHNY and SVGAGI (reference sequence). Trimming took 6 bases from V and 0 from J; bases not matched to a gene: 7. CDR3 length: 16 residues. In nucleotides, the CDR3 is TGTGCCAGCAGCGCACGGACTAGCACCTCCTACAATGAGCAGTTCTTC. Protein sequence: CASSARTSTSYNEQFF.

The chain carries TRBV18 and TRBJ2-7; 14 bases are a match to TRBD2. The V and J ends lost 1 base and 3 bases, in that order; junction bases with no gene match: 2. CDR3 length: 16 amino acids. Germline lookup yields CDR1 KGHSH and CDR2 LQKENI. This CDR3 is CASSPRGTSGGYEQYF. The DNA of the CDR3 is TGTGCCAGCTCACCACGAGGGACTAGCGGGGGCTACGAGCAGTACTTC.